The present T cell receptor beta chain was sequenced within a study of shared clonotypes between healthy human individuals (dated by TCRdb to the early 2020s). Study-wide context: Two women and three men aged 18 to 49 years were included in the cohort. Blood TCR repertoires of roughly five healthy adults were deeply sequenced to estimate repertoire size and the extent of clonotype sharing between individuals. To increase sequencing depth and limit assay-specific biases, different laboratories used diverse techniques to prepare libraries and sequence TCR repertoires. Per donor, leukapheresis produced somewhere between about 0.94 and 9.5 billion PBMCs.

Healthy HIV-negative adults with no recently reported acute infections or vaccinations were included as donors. Every donor was a Caucasian adult living in Nashville, Tennessee, USA. For unsorted samples, roughly 91 million PBMCs were counted, and genomic DNA was extracted using the QIAamp DNA Blood Mini kit. After blood collection by leukapheresis, PBMCs were isolated using Ficoll-Histopaque density gradient centrifugation and then cryopreserved in the vapor phase of liquid nitrogen. In the germline V gene, CDR1 corresponds to SNHLY and CDR2 to FYNNEI. The CDR3, cysteine through phenylalanine, is 14 amino acids long. Only CDR3 DNA remains: 42 bases, in frame from the first base. Germline trimming: 2 bases from V, 10 bases from J; junction bases outside gene matches: 7. Using the deep immunoSEQ assay, TCR CDR3 regions were amplified from genomic DNA by multiplex PCR. Extracted genomic DNA from each cell subset was spread evenly across all wells of several immunoSEQ 96-well plates, with each plate serving as a replicate. For unsorted PBMC, approximately 300 ng of genomic DNA, equivalent to 25,000 to 35,000 T cell genomes, went into each replicate PCR. Ten immunoSEQ deep assay plates were used to sequence the unsorted PBMC genomic DNA. The purified libraries were quantified using a Qubit 3.0 fluorometer, sized with a Bioanalyzer 2100, and then quantified again using the KAPA Library Quantification kit. A separate single-read 150-cycle Illumina NextSeq 550 flow cell was used to sequence each immunoSEQ 96-well plate. The paper's processing steps were these. Because the immunoSEQ output held only junctional sequences and lacked quality scores, the filtering could not match the filtering applied to full-length reads. To assign V/J genes and CDR3, sequences were annotated using PyIR, a Python wrapper for IgBLAST v1.9, with IMGT germline references. Reads were filtered out if the reads had weak V/J assignments (E-value above 1e-6), no CDR3, stop codons, out-of-frame junctions, or ambiguous translated residues. V3J clonotypes were defined as sequences sharing an identical inferred V gene, J gene, and CDR3 amino acid sequence. The percentage overlap between two repertoires was calculated by dividing the number of shared unique clonotypes by the size of the smaller repertoire. Richness of each repertoire was evaluated using RTK rarefaction, the Chao1 estimator, and Recon v2.1 estimates of unobserved clonotypes. TCRdb holds this immuneACCESS table with in-frame rearrangements only. Some clones are missing; in checked studies, unresolved V genes explain under half, and the rest has no known cause. The DNA gave D and trimming, while V, J and clone size come from that table. This sample comprises approximately 480,000 clones, 75% to 80% of them detected only once. The top ten clonotypes cover roughly an eighth of the sample.

As for this clone: No antigen is known for it. No base-level quality is on record; no much larger clone is a single base apart.

What the work shows at the level of the full study, not this receptor alone: Because the study included a small number of donors, the genetic and exposure-history diversity represented was limited. Only blood was sampled, and tissue TCR repertoires likely differ from those in blood. Based on pairwise subsampling, the degree of clonotype sharing among donors was expected to be affected by sequencing depth.

The clonotype was recovered from a woman aged 40 to 50 in good health. Some clones in this sample may be carry-over from other donors' samples. The sequence joins TRBV2 to TRBJ2-1, and TRBD1 matches 8 of the central bases. The source material was PBMCs. The nucleotide sequence is TGTGCCAGCAGTGAATACCGGACAGGGAAAGAGCAGTTCTTC. It encodes CASSEYRTGKEQFF.